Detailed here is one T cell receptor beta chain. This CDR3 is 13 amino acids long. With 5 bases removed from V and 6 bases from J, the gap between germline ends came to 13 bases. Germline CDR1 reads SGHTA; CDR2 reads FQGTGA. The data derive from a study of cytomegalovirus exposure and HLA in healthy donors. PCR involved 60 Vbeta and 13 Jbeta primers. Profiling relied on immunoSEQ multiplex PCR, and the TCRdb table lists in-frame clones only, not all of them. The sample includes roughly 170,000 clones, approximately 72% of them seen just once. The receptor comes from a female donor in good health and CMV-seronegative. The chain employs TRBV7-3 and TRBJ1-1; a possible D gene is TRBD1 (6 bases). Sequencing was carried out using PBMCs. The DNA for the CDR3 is TGTGCCAGCAGCAAAACCGACAGGTCTGAAGCTTTCTTT. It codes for CASSKTDRSEAFF.